Listed below are T cell receptor beta chains from one sample, sequenced in a study of blood T cell repertoires in COVID-19. Assay used: immunoSEQ multiplex PCR; TCRdb lists only in-frame clones, some missing. The table lists about 170,000 clones, 80% to 90% of them singletons. The sample consisted of peripheral blood. The receptors here all came from a middle-aged man who had recovered from COVID-19. Both conserved end residues are part of each CDR3. Fields, in order: V gene, D gene, J gene, clone size, CDR3 protein, CDR3 DNA. D genes are given only for firm matches. Rows may omit the clone size; those that give it use once, few, many or a size class.

v_gene: TRBV7-8
d_gene: NA
j_gene: TRBJ1-3
abundance: NA
CDR3aa: CASSLERTKRGTIYF
CDR3nt: TGTGCCAGCAGCTTAGAAAGGACAAAAAGGGGCACCATATATTTT

v_gene: TRBV4-3
d_gene: NA
j_gene: TRBJ2-7
abundance: NA
CDR3aa: CASSQVGSSGAYEQYF
CDR3nt: TGCGCCAGCAGCCAAGTTGGTTCAAGCGGCGCCTACGAGCAGTACTTC

v_gene: TRBV27
d_gene: TRBD1
j_gene: TRBJ2-5
abundance: NA
CDR3aa: CASSLRGTGGETQYF
CDR3nt: TGTGCCAGCAGTTTACGTGGGACAGGGGGAGAGACCCAGTACTTC

v_gene: TRBV7-9
d_gene: NA
j_gene: TRBJ1-2
abundance: NA
CDR3aa: CASSLESLLGYTF
CDR3nt: TGTGCCAGCAGCTTAGAGTCACTCCTGGGCTACACCTTC

v_gene: TRBV28
d_gene: NA
j_gene: TRBJ1-1
abundance: NA
CDR3aa: CASSLWGEVNTEAFF
CDR3nt: TGTGCCAGCAGTTTATGGGGGGAGGTGAACACTGAAGCTTTCTTT

v_gene: TRBV2
d_gene: TRBD2
j_gene: TRBJ2-3
abundance: NA
CDR3aa: CASSGPTSGGDKDTQYF
CDR3nt: TGTGCCAGCAGCGGTCCGACTAGCGGGGGGGATAAGGATACGCAGTATTTT

v_gene: TRBV7-3
d_gene: TRBD2
j_gene: TRBJ2-3
abundance: NA
CDR3aa: CASSYTGGARDTQYF
CDR3nt: TGTGCCAGCAGCTACACCGGGGGGGCCCGTGATACGCAGTATTTT

v_gene: TRBV7-9
d_gene: NA
j_gene: TRBJ2-1
abundance: once
CDR3aa: CASSTTGEQFF
CDR3nt: TGTGCCAGCAGTACGACGGGGGAGCAGTTCTTC

v_gene: TRBV4-1
d_gene: NA
j_gene: TRBJ1-1
abundance: NA
CDR3aa: CASSQDNGRGAFF
CDR3nt: TGCGCCAGCAGCCAAGATAACGGGAGGGGGGCTTTCTTT

v_gene: TRBV6-2/TRBV6-3
d_gene: NA
j_gene: TRBJ1-2
abundance: NA
CDR3aa: CASSYLTRIWDYGYTF
CDR3nt: TGTGCCAGCAGTTACCTGACCAGGATCTGGGACTATGGCTACACCTTC

v_gene: TRBV6-5
d_gene: NA
j_gene: TRBJ2-3
abundance: NA
CDR3aa: CASSSVTASTDTQYF
CDR3nt: TGTGCCAGCAGTTCTGTGACAGCCAGCACAGATACGCAGTATTTT

v_gene: TRBV19
d_gene: TRBD1
j_gene: TRBJ2-5
abundance: once
CDR3aa: CASSPDRGTGETQYF
CDR3nt: TGTGCCAGTAGCCCGGACAGGGGCACCGGGGAGACCCAGTACTTC

v_gene: TRBV5-4
d_gene: NA
j_gene: TRBJ2-6
abundance: NA
CDR3aa: CASSGSGTGANVLTF
CDR3nt: TGTGCCAGCAGCGGATCAGGGACTGGGGCCAACGTCCTGACTTTC

v_gene: TRBV6-5
d_gene: NA
j_gene: TRBJ2-7
abundance: NA
CDR3aa: CASRKGKGVAYEQYF
CDR3nt: TGTGCCAGCAGGAAAGGTAAAGGGGTGGCCTACGAGCAGTACTTC

v_gene: TRBV12-3/TRBV12-4
d_gene: NA
j_gene: TRBJ1-1
abundance: NA
CDR3aa: CASRLAGGTEAFF
CDR3nt: TGTGCCAGCAGACTAGCGGGGGGCACTGAAGCTTTCTTT

v_gene: TRBV19
d_gene: TRBD1
j_gene: TRBJ2-6
abundance: NA
CDR3aa: CASSTPRTGNLPGANVLTF
CDR3nt: TGTGCCAGTAGTACACCGCGGACAGGTAATCTCCCTGGGGCCAACGTCCTGACTTTC

v_gene: TRBV5-1
d_gene: NA
j_gene: TRBJ2-5
abundance: NA
CDR3aa: CASSQNPGLEETQYF
CDR3nt: TGCGCCAGCAGCCAGAATCCAGGGTTGGAAGAGACCCAGTACTTC

v_gene: TRBV19
d_gene: TRBD2
j_gene: TRBJ2-3
abundance: NA
CDR3aa: CASRRGLDTDTQYF
CDR3nt: TGTGCCAGTAGGCGAGGACTAGATACAGATACGCAGTATTTT

v_gene: TRBV28
d_gene: NA
j_gene: TRBJ2-3
abundance: NA
CDR3aa: CASSRLRDTQYF
CDR3nt: TGTGCCAGCAGTCGACTGAGAGATACGCAGTATTTT

v_gene: TRBV7-2
d_gene: TRBD1
j_gene: TRBJ1-4
abundance: NA
CDR3aa: CASSGDRAKTRVFF
CDR3nt: TGTGCCAGCAGCGGGGACAGGGCTAAGACAAGGGTGTTTTTT